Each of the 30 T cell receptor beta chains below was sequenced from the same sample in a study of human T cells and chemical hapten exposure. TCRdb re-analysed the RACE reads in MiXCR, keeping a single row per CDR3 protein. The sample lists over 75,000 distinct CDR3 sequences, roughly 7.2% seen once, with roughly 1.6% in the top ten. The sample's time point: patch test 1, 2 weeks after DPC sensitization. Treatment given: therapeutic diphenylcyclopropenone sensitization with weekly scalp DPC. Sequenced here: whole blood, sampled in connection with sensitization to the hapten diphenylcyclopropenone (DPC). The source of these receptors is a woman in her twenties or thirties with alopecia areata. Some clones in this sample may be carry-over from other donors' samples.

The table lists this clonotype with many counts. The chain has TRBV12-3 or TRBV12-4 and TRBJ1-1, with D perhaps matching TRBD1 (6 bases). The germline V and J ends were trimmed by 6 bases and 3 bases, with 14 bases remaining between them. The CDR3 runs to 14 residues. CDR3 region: CASSTTGLDTEAFF. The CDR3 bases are TGTGCCAGCAGCACTACAGGGCTCGACACTGAAGCTTTCTTT.

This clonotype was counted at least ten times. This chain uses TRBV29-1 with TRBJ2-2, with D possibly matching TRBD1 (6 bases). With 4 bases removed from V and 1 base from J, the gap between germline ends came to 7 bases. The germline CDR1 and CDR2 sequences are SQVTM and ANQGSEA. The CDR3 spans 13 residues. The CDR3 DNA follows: TGCAGCGTTGCAGGGGAGAACACCGGGGAGCTGTTTTTT. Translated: CSVAGENTGELFF.

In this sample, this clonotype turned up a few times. CDR3 region: CASSYSTATNEKLFF. DNA for the CDR3: TGTGCCAGCAGTTACTCGACCGCAACTAATGAAAAACTGTTTTTT. This chain links TRBV6-5 with TRBJ1-4; D unresolved. The CDR3 runs to 15 residues. With 0 bases removed from V and 0 bases from J, the gap between germline ends came to 5 bases. CDR1 is MNHEY, CDR2 SVGAGI, per germline.

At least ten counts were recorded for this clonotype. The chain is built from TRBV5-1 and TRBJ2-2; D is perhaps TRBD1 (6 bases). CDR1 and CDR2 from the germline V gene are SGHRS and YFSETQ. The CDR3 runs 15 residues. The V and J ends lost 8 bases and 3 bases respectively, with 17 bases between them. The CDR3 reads CASRLQGLDTGELFF. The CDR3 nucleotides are TGCGCCAGTCGGCTCCAGGGGCTGGACACCGGGGAGCTGTTTTTT.

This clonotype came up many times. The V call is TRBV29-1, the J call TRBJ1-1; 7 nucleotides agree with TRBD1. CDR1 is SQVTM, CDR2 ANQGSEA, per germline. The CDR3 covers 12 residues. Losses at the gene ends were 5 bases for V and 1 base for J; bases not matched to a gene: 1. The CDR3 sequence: CSVWTGNTEAFF. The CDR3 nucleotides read TGCAGCGTTTGGACAGGGAACACTGAAGCTTTCTTT.

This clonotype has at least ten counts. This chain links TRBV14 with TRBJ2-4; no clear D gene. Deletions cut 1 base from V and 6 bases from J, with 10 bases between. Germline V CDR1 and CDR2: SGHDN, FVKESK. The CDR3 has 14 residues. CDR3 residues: CASSQGSWSNIQYF. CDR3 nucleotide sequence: TGTGCCAGCAGCCAAGGTTCCTGGTCAAACATTCAGTACTTC.

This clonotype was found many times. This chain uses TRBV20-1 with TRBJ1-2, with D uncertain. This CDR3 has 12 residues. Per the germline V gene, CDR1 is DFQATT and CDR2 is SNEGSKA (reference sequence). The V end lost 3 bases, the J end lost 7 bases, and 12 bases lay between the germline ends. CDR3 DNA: TGCAGTGCTAGTCCGTCCGCCGGTGGCTACACCTTC. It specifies CSASPSAGGYTF.

This CDR3 is CASSDGQGYEQYF. CDR3 DNA: TGCGCCAGCAGCGACGGACAGGGCTACGAGCAGTACTTC. The chain uses TRBV5-1 and TRBJ2-7, with 8 bases aligning to TRBD1. CDR1 is SGHRS, CDR2 YFSETQ, per germline. The CDR3 is 13 residues long. V lost 4 bases, J lost 3 bases, and 3 bases stayed unmatched.

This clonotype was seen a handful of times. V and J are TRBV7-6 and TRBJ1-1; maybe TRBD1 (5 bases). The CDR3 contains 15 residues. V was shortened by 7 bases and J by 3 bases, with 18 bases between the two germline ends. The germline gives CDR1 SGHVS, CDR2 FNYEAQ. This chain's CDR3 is CASTLKVGGDTEAFF. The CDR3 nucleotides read TGTGCCAGCACCCTTAAGGTCGGGGGAGACACTGAAGCTTTCTTT.

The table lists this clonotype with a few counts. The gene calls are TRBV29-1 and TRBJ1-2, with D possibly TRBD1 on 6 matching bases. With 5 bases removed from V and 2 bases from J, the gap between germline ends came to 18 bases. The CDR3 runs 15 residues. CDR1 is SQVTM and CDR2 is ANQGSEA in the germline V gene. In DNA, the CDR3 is TGCAGCGTTTCCGATCCAGGGGCCCCGAACTATGGCTACACCTTC. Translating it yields CSVSDPGAPNYGYTF.

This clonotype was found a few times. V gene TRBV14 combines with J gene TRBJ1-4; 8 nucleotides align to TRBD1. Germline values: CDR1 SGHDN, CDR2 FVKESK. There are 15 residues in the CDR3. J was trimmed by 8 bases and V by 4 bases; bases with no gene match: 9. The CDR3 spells CASSPNRGGYEKLFF. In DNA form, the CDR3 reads TGTGCCAGCAGCCCAAACAGGGGGGGATACGAAAAACTGTTTTTT.

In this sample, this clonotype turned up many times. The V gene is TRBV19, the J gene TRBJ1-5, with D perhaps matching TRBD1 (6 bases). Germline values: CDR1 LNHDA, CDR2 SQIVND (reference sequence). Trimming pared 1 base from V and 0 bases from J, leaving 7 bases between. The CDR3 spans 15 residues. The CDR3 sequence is CASSIGGLSNQPQHF. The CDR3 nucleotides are TGTGCCAGTAGTATAGGGGGGCTTAGCAATCAGCCCCAGCATTTT.

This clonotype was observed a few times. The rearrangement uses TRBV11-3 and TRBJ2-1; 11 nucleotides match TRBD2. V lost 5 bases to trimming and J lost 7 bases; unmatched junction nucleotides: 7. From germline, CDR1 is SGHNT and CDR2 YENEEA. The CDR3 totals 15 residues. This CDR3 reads CASSRGIAGGNEQFF. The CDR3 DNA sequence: TGTGCCAGCAGCCGAGGTATAGCGGGGGGGAATGAGCAGTTCTTC.

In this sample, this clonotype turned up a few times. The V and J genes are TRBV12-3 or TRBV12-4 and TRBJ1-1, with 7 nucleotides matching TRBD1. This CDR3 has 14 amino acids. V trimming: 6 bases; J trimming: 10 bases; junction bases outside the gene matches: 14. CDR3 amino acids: CASRIGQDPGAAFF. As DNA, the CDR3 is TGTGCCAGCAGGATTGGACAGGACCCTGGGGCAGCTTTCTTT.

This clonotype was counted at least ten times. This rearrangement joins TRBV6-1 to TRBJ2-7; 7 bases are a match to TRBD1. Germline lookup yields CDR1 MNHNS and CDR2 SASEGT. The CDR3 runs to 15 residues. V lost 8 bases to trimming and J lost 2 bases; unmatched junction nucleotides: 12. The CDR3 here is CASLNVGQKTYEQYF. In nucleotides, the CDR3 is TGTGCCAGCCTGAATGTGGGACAGAAGACCTACGAGCAGTACTTC.

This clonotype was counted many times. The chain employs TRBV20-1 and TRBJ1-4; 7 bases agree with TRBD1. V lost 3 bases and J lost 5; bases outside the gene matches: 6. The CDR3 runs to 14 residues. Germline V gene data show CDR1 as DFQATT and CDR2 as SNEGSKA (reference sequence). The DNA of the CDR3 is TGCAGTGCTAGCCCGACAGGGACAAATGAAAAACTGTTTTTT. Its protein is CSASPTGTNEKLFF.

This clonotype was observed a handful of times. CDR3 sequence (DNA): TGTGCCAGCAGGGACAGGGGTAACACTGAAGCTTTCTTT. Encoded protein: CASRDRGNTEAFF. The genes are TRBV12-3 or TRBV12-4 and TRBJ1-1, with 9 bases that match TRBD1. Losses at the gene ends were 6 bases for V and 2 bases for J; bases not matched to a gene: 1. The CDR3 covers 13 residues.

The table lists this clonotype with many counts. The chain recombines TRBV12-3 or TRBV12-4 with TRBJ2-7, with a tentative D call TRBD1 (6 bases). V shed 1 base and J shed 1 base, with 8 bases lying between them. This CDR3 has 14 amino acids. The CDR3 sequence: CASSLGQGSYEQYF. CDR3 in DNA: TGTGCCAGCAGTTTAGGGCAGGGGTCCTACGAGCAGTACTTC.

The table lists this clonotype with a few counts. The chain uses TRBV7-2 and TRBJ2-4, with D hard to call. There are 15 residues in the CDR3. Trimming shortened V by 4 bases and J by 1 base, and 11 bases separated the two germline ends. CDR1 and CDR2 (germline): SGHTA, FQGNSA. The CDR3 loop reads CASSSIGIAKNIQYF. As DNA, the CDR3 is TGTGCCAGCAGCTCAATAGGTATCGCCAAAAACATTCAGTACTTC. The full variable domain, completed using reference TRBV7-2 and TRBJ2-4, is GAGVSQSPSNKVTEKGKDVELRCDPISGHTALYWYRQSLGQGLEFLIYFQGNSAPDKSGLPSDRFSAERTGGSVSTLTIQRTQQEDSAVYLCASSSIGIAKNIQYFGAGTRLSVL.

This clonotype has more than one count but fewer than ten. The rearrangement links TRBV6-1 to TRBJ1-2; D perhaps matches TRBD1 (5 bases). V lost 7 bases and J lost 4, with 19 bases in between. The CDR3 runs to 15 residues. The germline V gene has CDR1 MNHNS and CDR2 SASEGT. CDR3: CASTNYHGASYGYTF. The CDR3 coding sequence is TGTGCCAGCACAAACTACCACGGGGCCTCCTATGGCTACACCTTC.

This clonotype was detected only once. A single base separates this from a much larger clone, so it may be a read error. The DNA for the CDR3 is TGTGCCAGCAGCCAAGCAGTCTGTTGGGGGCTAGAAGGCACTGAAGCTTTCTTT. This gives the protein CASSQAVCWGLEGTEAFF. This rearrangement joins TRBV3-1 to TRBJ1-1; possible D gene TRBD1, 6 bases. The CDR3 sequence is 18 residues long. The germline V and J ends were trimmed by 1 base and 4 bases, with 22 bases remaining between them. Germline V CDR1 and CDR2: LGHDT, YNNKEL (reference sequence).

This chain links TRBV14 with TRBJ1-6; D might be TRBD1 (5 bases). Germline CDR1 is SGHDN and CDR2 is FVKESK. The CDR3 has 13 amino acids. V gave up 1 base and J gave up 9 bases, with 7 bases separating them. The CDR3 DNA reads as TGTGCCAGCAGCCAAGGGGGGGTTTCACCCCTCCACTTT. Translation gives CASSQGGVSPLHF.

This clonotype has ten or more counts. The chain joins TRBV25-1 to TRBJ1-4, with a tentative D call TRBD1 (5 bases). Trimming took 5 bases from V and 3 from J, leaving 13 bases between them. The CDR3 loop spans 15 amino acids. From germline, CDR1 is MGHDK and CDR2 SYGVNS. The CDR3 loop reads CASSSLRDPNEKLFF. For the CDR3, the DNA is TGTGCCAGCAGTTCCCTCCGGGACCCTAATGAAAAACTGTTTTTT.

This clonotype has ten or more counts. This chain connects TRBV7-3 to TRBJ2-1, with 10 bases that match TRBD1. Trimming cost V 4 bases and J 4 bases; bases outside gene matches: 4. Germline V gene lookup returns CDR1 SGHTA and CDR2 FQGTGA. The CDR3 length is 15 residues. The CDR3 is CASSSPGQGYNEQFF. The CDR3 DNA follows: TGTGCCAGCAGCTCCCCGGGACAGGGGTACAATGAGCAGTTCTTC.

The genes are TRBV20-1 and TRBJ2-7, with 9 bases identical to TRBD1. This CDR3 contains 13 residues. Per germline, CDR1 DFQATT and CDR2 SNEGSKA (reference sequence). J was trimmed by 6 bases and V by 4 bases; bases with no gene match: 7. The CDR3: CSATRDRDGEQYF. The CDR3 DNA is TGCAGTGCTACCCGGGACAGGGACGGCGAGCAGTACTTC.

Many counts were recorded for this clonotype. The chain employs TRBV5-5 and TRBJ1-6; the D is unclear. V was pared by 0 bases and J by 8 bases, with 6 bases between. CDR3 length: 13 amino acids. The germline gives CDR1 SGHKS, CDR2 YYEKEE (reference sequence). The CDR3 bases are TGTGCCAGCAGCTTGGTTCGAGATTCACCCCTCCACTTT. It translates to CASSLVRDSPLHF. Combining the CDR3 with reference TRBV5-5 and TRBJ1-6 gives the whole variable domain DAGVTQSPTHLIKTRGQQVTLRCSPISGHKSVSWYQQVLGQGPQFIFQYYEKEERGRGNFPDRFSARQFPNYSSELNVNALLLGDSALYLCASSLVRDSPLHFGNGTRLTVT.

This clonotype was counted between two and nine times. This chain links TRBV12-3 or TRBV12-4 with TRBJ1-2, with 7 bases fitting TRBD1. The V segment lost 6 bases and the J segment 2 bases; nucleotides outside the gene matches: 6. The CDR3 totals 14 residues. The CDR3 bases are TGTGCCAGCAGCCGGGACAGTCCCAACTATGGCTACACCTTC. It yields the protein CASSRDSPNYGYTF.

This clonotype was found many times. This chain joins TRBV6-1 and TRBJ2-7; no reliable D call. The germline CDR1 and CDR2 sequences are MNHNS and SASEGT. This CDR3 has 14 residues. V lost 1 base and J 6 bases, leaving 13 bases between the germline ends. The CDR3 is CASSEVPFRGEQYF. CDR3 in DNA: TGTGCCAGCAGTGAAGTCCCTTTTCGAGGCGAGCAGTACTTC.

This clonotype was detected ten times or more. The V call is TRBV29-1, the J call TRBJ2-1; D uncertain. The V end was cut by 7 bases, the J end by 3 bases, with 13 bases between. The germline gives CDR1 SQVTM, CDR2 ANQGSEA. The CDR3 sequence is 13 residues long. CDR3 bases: TGCAGCGCCGTAGTCATGATCTACAATGAGCAGTTCTTC. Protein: CSAVVMIYNEQFF.

The DNA of the CDR3 is TGTGCCAGCTCACCACCCACAGAGAACACTGAAGCTTTCTTT. Translated: CASSPPTENTEAFF. The V call is TRBV18, the J call TRBJ1-1, with D uncertain. This CDR3 comprises 14 residues. Germline V gives CDR1 KGHSH, CDR2 LQKENI. V was cut by 0 bases and J by 1 base, with 6 bases left in between.